Below, 17 T cell receptor beta chains from the same sample are listed, as sequenced in a study of identical twins. Via MiXCR, TCRdb re-called the 5' RACE reads, giving one row per CDR3 protein. The profile shows 600,000 to 800,000 distinct CDR3 sequences, around 20% of them singletons. The same sample was also used in a study of T cells expressing NK-cell markers.

The sequenced sample consisted of PBMCs. The receptors originated from a woman aged 18-30 years in good health.

Only a few counts were recorded for this clonotype. The chain joins TRBV12-3 or TRBV12-4 to TRBJ2-1; 11 bases are a match to TRBD2. After removal of 4 bases from V and 7 bases from J, the junction contained 9 bases not matched to a gene. The CDR3 is 16 residues long. CDR3 DNA sequence: TGTGCCAGCAGTTCCTTTAGCGGGGGGGCCCCAAATGAGCAGTTCTTC. It is translated as CASSSFSGGAPNEQFF.

A few counts support this clonotype. V usage is TRBV20-1 and J usage is TRBJ1-2; D gene ambiguous. Trimming pared 6 bases from V and 0 bases from J, leaving 17 bases between. Germline loops: CDR1 DFQATT, CDR2 SNEGSKA (reference sequence). There are 15 residues in the CDR3. The CDR3 DNA is TGCAGTGCAACGCATCGGGTCCTAGCTAACTATGGCTACACCTTC. Translation: CSATHRVLANYGYTF.

The table lists this clonotype with a few counts. The chain is built from TRBV29-1 and TRBJ2-1; 7 bases map to TRBD2. The CDR3 is 14 amino acids. CDR1 is SQVTM and CDR2 is ANQGSEA in the germline V gene. V dropped 2 bases and J dropped 4; count of bases not matched to a gene: 5. This CDR3 is CSVELAEAYNEQFF. The CDR3 DNA follows: TGCAGCGTTGAACTAGCGGAAGCTTACAATGAGCAGTTCTTC.

This clonotype occurred a few times. The rearrangement links TRBV6-1 to TRBJ2-1; D is unclear. The V gene lost 8 bases and the J gene lost 0 bases, with 20 bases spanning the gap. Germline CDR1 is MNHNS and CDR2 is SASEGT. This CDR3 is built from 17 residues. The CDR3 is CASSTIGTASSYNEQFF. CDR3 bases: TGTGCCAGCTCCACGATCGGCACTGCAAGCTCCTACAATGAGCAGTTCTTC.

CDR3 coding DNA: TGTGCCAGCGGGGAAATCGGTGGACCCCAGTACTTC. It is translated as CASGEIGGPQYF. The gene calls are TRBV27 and TRBJ2-5; D is uncertain. The V end lost 8 bases, the J end lost 9 bases, and 16 bases lay between the germline ends. The CDR3 extends over 12 amino acids. Germline CDR1 is MNHEY and CDR2 is SMNVEV (reference sequence).

The chain carries TRBV6-2 or TRBV6-3 and TRBJ2-7; a possible D gene is TRBD1 (6 bases). The ends were cut back, 0 bases at V and 4 bases at J, with 22 bases in the middle. Germline V gene lookup returns CDR1 MNHEY and CDR2 SVGEGT. The CDR3 runs 18 residues. In nucleotides, the CDR3 is TGTGCCAGCAGTTACTCTATCGCAGCCCGGGACACAGTTTACGAGCAGTACTTC. As protein: CASSYSIAARDTVYEQYF.

The V gene is TRBV15, the J gene TRBJ2-3, with 7 positions matching TRBD1. With 4 bases clipped from V and 6 bases from J, the junction kept 10 bases outside the gene matches. The CDR3 runs 15 residues. Germline CDR1 is LNHNV and CDR2 is YYDKDF (reference sequence). Here the CDR3 DNA reads TGTGCCACCAGCACCCGACAGGGAGAGAGGGATACGCAGTATTTT. It is translated as CATSTRQGERDTQYF.

This clonotype was seen only a few times. The V and J genes are TRBV4-3 and TRBJ2-1, with D uncertain. V dropped 0 bases and J dropped 6 bases, with 9 bases sitting between them. CDR1 LGHNA and CDR2 YSLEER come from the germline V gene. The length of the CDR3 is 14 residues. CDR3 DNA: TGCGCCAGCAGCCAAGAAATCCGGCGCAATGAGCAGTTCTTC. It translates to CASSQEIRRNEQFF.

The chain is built from TRBV5-1 and TRBJ2-7, with 8 bases that match TRBD1. Germline V gene lookup returns CDR1 SGHRS and CDR2 YFSETQ. The CDR3 consists of 16 residues. Trimming took 2 bases from V and 0 from J; bases not matched to a gene: 7. The chain's CDR3 is CASSLVPGGPSYEQYF. The CDR3 nucleotides are TGCGCCAGCAGCTTAGTGCCAGGGGGCCCCTCCTACGAGCAGTACTTC.

The chain employs TRBV30 and TRBJ2-2; D is unresolved. The CDR3 sequence is 14 residues long. Trimming left V 4 bases short and J 4 bases short, with 13 bases between. Germline loops: CDR1 GTSNPN, CDR2 SVGIG (reference sequence). This CDR3 reads CAWKDGTPTGELFF. CDR3 coding DNA: TGTGCCTGGAAAGACGGAACGCCCACCGGGGAGCTGTTTTTT.

This clonotype was seen more than once but under ten times. V is TRBV2 and J is TRBJ1-6; a weak D match, TRBD1 (5 bases). CDR3 length: 15 amino acids. V gave up 7 bases and J gave up 7 bases, with 17 bases separating them. Germline V gene lookup returns CDR1 SNHLY and CDR2 FYNNEI. The CDR3 coding sequence is TGTGCCAGCATGGGGGACGGCGCTGAGAATTCACCCCTCCACTTT. Protein: CASMGDGAENSPLHF.

The chain has TRBV6-5 and TRBJ2-3; TRBD1 matches at 9 bases. The trim removed 4 bases at V and 6 bases at J, leaving 8 bases unmatched. CDR1 and CDR2 from the germline V gene are MNHEY and SVGAGI. There are 15 residues in the CDR3. The CDR3 reads CASSLQGAPSDTQYF. As DNA, the CDR3 is TGTGCCAGCAGTTTACAGGGGGCCCCCTCTGATACGCAGTATTTT.

This clonotype showed up just a few times. In DNA, the CDR3 is TGTGCCAGCAGCCCCGGAGTAGCGGGGAGAGTAGATACGCAGTATTTT. This codes for CASSPGVAGRVDTQYF. The chain has TRBV4-2 and TRBJ2-3, with TRBD2 matching over 8 bases. There are 16 residues in the CDR3. The germline gives CDR1 LGHNA, CDR2 YNFKEQ. V shed 4 bases and J 5 bases; nucleotides not matched to a gene: 11.

This clonotype has just a few counts. V gene TRBV4-3 combines with J gene TRBJ2-7; TRBD2 matches at 7 bases. Germline V gives CDR1 LGHNA, CDR2 YSLEER. The CDR3 is 14 amino acids. V lost 1 base, J lost 4 bases, and 4 bases stayed unmatched. This CDR3 reads CASSQGPGGYEQYF. The CDR3 region has the DNA TGCGCCAGCAGCCAAGGGCCGGGAGGATACGAGCAGTACTTC.

This clonotype was observed a handful of times. The chain uses TRBV20-1 and TRBJ2-3; TRBD1 agrees at 9 bases. This CDR3 is 15 amino acids long. CDR1 DFQATT and CDR2 SNEGSKA come from the germline V gene (reference sequence). J lost 7 bases, V lost 0 bases, and 8 bases had no gene match. CDR3 in amino acids: CSAREPGQGAYTQYF. The CDR3 DNA is TGCAGTGCTAGAGAACCGGGACAGGGCGCTTATACGCAGTATTTT.

V gene TRBV27 combines with J gene TRBJ2-3, with D possibly TRBD2 on 7 matching bases. Germline-derived CDR1 and CDR2 are MNHEY and SMNVEV (reference sequence). The CDR3 has 14 amino acids. The V end was cut by 7 bases, the J end by 5 bases, with 16 bases between. CDR3 protein: CASTSGTLQDTQYF. CDR3 in DNA: TGTGCCAGCACAAGCGGGACACTACAAGATACGCAGTATTTT.

This clonotype was detected a few times. The rearrangement joins TRBV15 to TRBJ2-1; the D call may be TRBD1 or TRBD2 (6 bases each). V was shortened by 3 bases and J by 7 bases, with 19 bases between the two germline ends. Germline values: CDR1 LNHNV, CDR2 YYDKDF (reference sequence). The CDR3 consists of 16 residues. CDR3 DNA: TGTGCCACCAGCAGGTTGGGGGGCGCCCCCTTAAATGAGCAGTTCTTC. This gives the protein CATSRLGGAPLNEQFF.